The 30 T cell receptor beta chains presented below share a single source sample, sequenced in a study of CD8+ T cells in alopecia areata. Treatment: oral pan-JAK inhibitor, 5-10 mg twice daily. In each case, RNA was isolated and then reverse transcribed into cDNA as the sequencing template. Measured with immunoSEQ multiplex PCR; TCRdb has only the in-frame clones, and not every one. Of about 110,000 clones listed, less than 70% are singletons. Sequencing used CD4+ T cells sorted from blood, obtained at week 24, from a patient treated with tofacitinib. All receptors come from a human donor with alopecia areata.

A note on this clone: The sample holds other DNA sequences that translate to the same CDR3. V and J are TRBV2 and TRBJ2-5, with D uncertain. V was pared by 1 base and J by 3 bases, with 3 bases between. The CDR3 length is 12 residues. The germline V gene has CDR1 SNHLY and CDR2 FYNNEI. CDR3 nucleotide sequence: TGTGCCAGCAGTGAAGTTGAAGAGACCCAGTACTTC. Its translation is CASSEVEETQYF.

V gene TRBV7-9 combines with J gene TRBJ2-1, with 10 bases that match TRBD1. This CDR3 contains 13 residues. The V gene's germline CDR1 is SEHNR and CDR2 FQNEAQ (reference sequence). The trim removed 5 bases at V and 6 bases at J, leaving 1 base unmatched. As DNA, the CDR3 is TGTGCCAGCAGCGACAGGGGGCCCAATGAGCAGTTCTTC. Translated: CASSDRGPNEQFF.

The chain employs TRBV30 and TRBJ1-6; D might be TRBD1 (6 bases). V lost 4 bases and J lost 8, with 18 bases in between. The CDR3 extends over 15 amino acids. Germline-derived CDR1 and CDR2 are GTSNPN and SVGIG (reference sequence). CDR3 amino acids: CAWTVTGQLYSPLHF. The CDR3 DNA reads as TGTGCCTGGACCGTTACTGGACAGTTGTATTCACCCCTCCACTTT.

This rearrangement joins TRBV29-1 to TRBJ1-2; no clear D gene. Germline CDR1 and CDR2: SQVTM and ANQGSEA. The CDR3 contains 12 residues. V was pared by 5 bases and J by 4 bases, with 11 bases between. The CDR3 spells CSVPTTSYGYTF. The DNA for the CDR3 is TGCAGCGTTCCCACGACAAGCTATGGCTACACCTTC.

The V and J genes are TRBV7-9 and TRBJ2-7; TRBD1 aligns across 9 bases. Trimming took 5 bases from V and 3 from J; bases not matched to a gene: 5. This CDR3 has 14 amino acids. Germline V gene sequence: CDR1 SEHNR, CDR2 FQNEAQ (reference sequence). The CDR3 DNA sequence: TGTGCCAGCAGCACAGGGACAGGGCTCTACGAGCAGTACTTC. Protein sequence: CASSTGTGLYEQYF.

The chain links TRBV5-1 to TRBJ2-1; D not resolved. V shed 0 bases and J shed 13 bases, with 17 bases lying between them. There are 14 residues in the CDR3. CDR1 is SGHRS and CDR2 is YFSETQ in the germline V gene. The CDR3 sequence is CASSLVRGSPHQFF. Written as DNA, the CDR3 is TGCGCCAGCAGCTTGGTCCGTGGTAGCCCGCACCAGTTCTTC.

The chain joins TRBV5-6 to TRBJ1-2; D gene uncertain. Per germline, CDR1 SGHDT and CDR2 YYEEEE. Trimming pared 4 bases from V and 4 bases from J, leaving 11 bases between. The CDR3 runs to 13 residues. The CDR3 spells CASSRGLTYGYTF. The CDR3 DNA follows: TGTGCCAGCAGCCGTGGACTGACCTATGGCTACACCTTC.

The V and J genes are TRBV30 and TRBJ2-3; 8 positions agree with TRBD2. This CDR3 has 12 amino acids. The V and J ends lost 3 bases and 5 bases, in that order; junction bases with no gene match: 1. Germline V CDR1 and CDR2: GTSNPN, SVGIG (reference sequence). CDR3 nucleotide sequence: TGTGCCTGGAGCGGGGGGGTAGATACGCAGTATTTT. Translated, it gives CAWSGGVDTQYF.

Remarks on this clone: One junction end disagrees with the germline gene, perhaps due to a read error. Other DNA sequences in this specimen translate into the identical CDR3. This chain connects TRBV9 to TRBJ2-3; D may be TRBD2 (5 bases). The CDR3 consists of 13 residues. Germline V lookup: CDR1 SGDLS, CDR2 YYNGEE. The CDR3 bases are TGTGCCAGCAGCGTAGAGAGGGCAGATACGCAGTATTTC. Protein sequence: CASSVERADTQYF.

The rearrangement uses TRBV9 and TRBJ1-1; unclear D gene. Germline V gives CDR1 SGDLS, CDR2 YYNGEE. Trimming cost V 0 bases and J 1 base, with 7 bases left between them. The CDR3 totals 14 residues. The CDR3 nucleotides are TGTGCCAGCAGCGTAGGACCTGAGAACACTGAAGCTTTCTTT. Translating gives CASSVGPENTEAFF.

This clone has more than one count but fewer than ten. The rearrangement joins TRBV5-6 to TRBJ2-7; 9 bases align to TRBD1. The trim removed 4 bases at V and 3 bases at J, leaving 8 bases unmatched. CDR3 size: 15 residues. Looked up from germline, CDR1 is SGHDT and CDR2 is YYEEEE. In nucleotides, the CDR3 is TGTGCCAGCAGCCCCATTCGGGACAGGGACTACGAGCAGTACTTC. Protein product: CASSPIRDRDYEQYF.

This clone was counted only a few times. The chain's CDR3 is CASSEYERGEQYF. The CDR3 DNA is TGTGCCAGCAGTGAATATGAGCGCGGGGAGCAGTACTTC. The V gene is TRBV25-1, the J gene TRBJ2-7; perhaps TRBD2 as D (5 bases). The CDR3 extends over 13 amino acids. Between the trimmed V and J ends, which lost 0 bases and 7 bases, there was a span of 10 bases. Per the germline V gene, CDR1 is MGHDK and CDR2 is SYGVNS.

The chain has TRBV5-1 and TRBJ2-5, with 8 positions matching TRBD2. Germline values: CDR1 SGHRS, CDR2 YFSETQ. This CDR3 spans 14 amino acids. With V trimmed by 6 bases and J by 4 bases, 8 bases remained unmatched. In DNA, the CDR3 is TGCGCCAGCACCGGCGGGGGGCTAGGAGAGACCCAGTACTTC. This encodes CASTGGGLGETQYF.

The chain employs TRBV29-1 and TRBJ1-5; D gene uncertain. Germline loops: CDR1 SQVTM, CDR2 ANQGSEA. The CDR3 loop spans 13 amino acids. Trimming stripped 5 bases from V and 3 bases from J, with 11 bases between. Written as DNA, the CDR3 is TGCAGCGTTCGGACGGCCGACAATCAGCCCCAGCATTTT. Its translation: CSVRTADNQPQHF.

V is TRBV6-6 and J is TRBJ2-7; 11 bases fit TRBD1. V lost 10 bases, J lost 6 bases, and 5 bases stayed unmatched. This CDR3 region has 12 residues. CDR1 and CDR2 (germline): MNHNY, SVGAGI (reference sequence). The CDR3 DNA follows: TGTGCCACCACAGGGACAGGGGGCGAGCAGTACTTC. Encoded protein: CATTGTGGEQYF.

The sample holds a few counts of this clone. This rearrangement joins TRBV7-2 to TRBJ2-2; D tentatively reads TRBD1 or TRBD2 (6 bases each). CDR1 and CDR2 (germline): SGHTA, FQGNSA. The CDR3 spans 15 residues. Between the trimmed V and J ends, which lost 9 bases and 3 bases, there was a span of 17 bases. For the CDR3, the DNA is TGTGCCAGTCGGATGGGGGGCCAGGACACCGGGGAGCTGTTTTTT. It yields the protein CASRMGGQDTGELFF.

The chain recombines TRBV10-3 with TRBJ1-4; 8 positions match TRBD1. Per germline, CDR1 ENHRY and CDR2 SYGVKD. With V trimmed by 6 bases and J by 10 bases, 7 bases remained unmatched. This CDR3 comprises 13 residues. This CDR3 is CAISSGQGGKLFF. The CDR3, as DNA: TGTGCCATCAGCTCCGGACAGGGAGGAAAACTGTTTTTT.

The CDR3 protein is CSVRTTGRNTEAFF. The CDR3 DNA reads TGCAGCGTCCGCACGACAGGGCGGAACACTGAAGCTTTCTTT. The rearrangement joins TRBV29-1 to TRBJ1-1, with 7 positions matching TRBD1. V lost 6 bases to trimming and J lost 1 base; unmatched junction nucleotides: 8. CDR1 and CDR2 (germline): SQVTM, ANQGSEA. The CDR3 extends over 14 amino acids.

In regard to this clone: An end of the junction does not agree with germline; a read error may underlie this. The chain joins TRBV27 to TRBJ1-2; possible D gene TRBD1, 5 bases. Germline V gene lookup returns CDR1 MNHEY and CDR2 SMNVEV (reference sequence). The CDR3 has 13 residues. The CDR3, as DNA: TGTGCCAGCCGAAGGGGTATGAACTTTGGCTACACCTTC. This encodes CASRRGMNFGYTF.

This chain connects TRBV2 to TRBJ1-1; TRBD1 might be the D (5 bases). Trimming removed 3 bases at V and 5 bases at J, with 7 bases between. This CDR3 contains 12 residues. Germline CDR1 is SNHLY and CDR2 is FYNNEI. The CDR3 nucleotides are TGTGCCAGCAGTGAGAGGGGAACTGAAGCTTTCTTT. The encoded protein is CASSERGTEAFF.

The chain employs TRBV15 and TRBJ1-5, with D perhaps TRBD1 (5 bases). This CDR3 comprises 12 residues. The V and J ends lost 4 bases and 5 bases respectively, with 6 bases between them. The V gene's germline CDR1 is LNHNV and CDR2 YYDKDF (reference sequence). CDR3 residues: CATSKQDQPQHF. CDR3 bases: TGTGCCACCAGCAAACAGGATCAGCCCCAGCATTTT. The variable domain in full, with the rest retrieved from reference TRBV15 and TRBJ1-5, is DAMVIQNPRYQVTQFGKPVTLSCSQTLNHNVMYWYQQKSSQAPKLLFHYYDKDFNNEADTPDNFQSRRPNTSFCFLDIRSPGLGDTAMYLCATSKQDQPQHFGDGTRLSIL.

Comment on this clone: Sequence at one end of the junction differs from germline and may be a read error. The CDR3 here is CASSRETGRLSYQQYF. In DNA, the CDR3 is TGTGCCAGCAGCCGAGAGACAGGGCGCCTCTCCTACCAGCAGTACTTC. The chain carries TRBV14 and TRBJ2-7; 7 positions match TRBD1. Germline CDR1 is SGHDN and CDR2 is FVKESK. There are 16 residues in the CDR3.

The genes are TRBV27 and TRBJ2-5; D not resolved. In germline, CDR1 is MNHEY, CDR2 SMNVEV (reference sequence). Trimming took 3 bases from V and 5 from J, leaving 4 bases between them. The length of the CDR3 is 11 residues. The DNA for the CDR3 is TGTGCCAGCAGTTTGTGGGAGACCCAGTACTTC. Translation: CASSLWETQYF.

CDR3 DNA sequence: TGTGCCAGCAGCGAAAACCGGGACTTTGGATACGAGCAGTACTTC. Its protein product is CASSENRDFGYEQYF. V gene TRBV6-6 combines with J gene TRBJ2-7; D may be TRBD2 (6 bases). The CDR3 sequence is 15 residues long. The ends were cut back, 6 bases at V and 4 bases at J, with 19 bases in the middle. CDR1 is MNHNY and CDR2 is SVGAGI in the germline V gene (reference sequence).

Comments on this clone: At one of its ends the junction is not consistent with the germline gene, which may arise from a read error. The chain is built from TRBV5-1 and TRBJ1-1; weak D call: TRBD1 (6 bases). The CDR3 sequence is 15 residues long. Looked up from germline, CDR1 is SGHRS and CDR2 is YFSETQ. The CDR3 nucleotides read TGCGCCAGCAGTTTGGGGGGCGCCATGAACACTGAAGCTTTCTTT. It encodes CASSLGGAMNTEAFF.

The J gene is TRBJ2-1, the V gene TRBV5-6, with 7 nucleotides matching TRBD1. Trimming at V came to 2 bases and at J to 5 bases, leaving 13 bases not matched to a gene. There are 17 residues in the CDR3. CDR1 is SGHDT and CDR2 is YYEEEE in the germline V gene. The CDR3: CASSLGRVGGVHNEQFF. As DNA, the CDR3 is TGTGCCAGCAGCTTAGGACGGGTAGGGGGCGTACACAATGAGCAGTTCTTC.

This clone was seen more than once but under ten times. The rearrangement links TRBV10-3 to TRBJ2-5; D remains unclear. V dropped 3 bases and J dropped 3 bases, with 5 bases sitting between them. The CDR3 totals 12 residues. The germline CDR1 and CDR2 sequences are ENHRY and SYGVKD. Written as DNA, the CDR3 is TGTGCCATCAGTGATCGTAAAGAGACCCAGTACTTC. It encodes CAISDRKETQYF.

The chain links TRBV29-1 to TRBJ2-1; D might be TRBD2 (5 bases). The CDR3 is made up of 15 amino acids. V lost 1 base to trimming and J lost 0 bases, with 10 bases between them. CDR1 SQVTM and CDR2 ANQGSEA come from the germline V gene. The CDR3 DNA is TGCAGCGTTGAAGGGAGGCGGAGCTCCTACAATGAGCAGTTCTTC. It translates to CSVEGRRSSYNEQFF.

The V and J genes are TRBV4-3 and TRBJ2-7, with D unresolved. Trimming removed 1 base from V and 3 bases from J, with 4 bases in between. CDR3 size: 12 residues. Germline values: CDR1 LGHNA, CDR2 YSLEER. The CDR3 DNA sequence: TGCGCCAGCAGCCAAGTTAACTACGAGCAGTACTTC. This translates into CASSQVNYEQYF.

V and J are TRBV15 and TRBJ2-5; the D is unclear. Germline lookup yields CDR1 LNHNV and CDR2 YYDKDF (reference sequence). This CDR3 region has 13 residues. V dropped 0 bases and J dropped 5 bases, with 7 bases sitting between them. The CDR3 is CATSRDLGETQYF. CDR3 in DNA: TGTGCCACCAGCAGAGATCTCGGGGAGACCCAGTACTTC. The full variable domain, rest sourced from reference TRBV15 and TRBJ2-5, is DAMVIQNPRYQVTQFGKPVTLSCSQTLNHNVMYWYQQKSSQAPKLLFHYYDKDFNNEADTPDNFQSRRPNTSFCFLDIRSPGLGDTAMYLCATSRDLGETQYFGPGTRLLVL.